Listed here is a single T cell receptor beta chain. The antigen is unknown. These data belong to a study of CD8 T cells in Susac syndrome. The study's findings and limits: As acknowledged by the study, its TCR sequencing and HLA analysis included a relatively small number of individuals.

While CD8+ and CD4+ T cells were isolated negatively, TEMRA cells were enriched by FACS. The CDR3 is 13 residues long. Random hexamers were used to reverse transcribe roughly 0.5 to 1 ug of RNA. MiXCR was run by TCRdb on the immunoSEQ multiplex PCR reads, yielding one entry per CDR3 protein. The profile shows around 140,000 distinct CDR3 sequences, around 94% of them singletons. This receptor was taken from a human donor in good health. The specimen was CD4+ T cells from PBMCs. J is TRBJ1-2 and V is TRBV21-1; the table's D call, TRBD1, was not checked against the DNA. TRBV21-1 is a documented pseudogene. For the CDR3, the DNA is TGTGCCAGCAGTCGACGGACCCCCGACGGCTACACCTTC. Encoded protein: CASSRRTPDGYTF.